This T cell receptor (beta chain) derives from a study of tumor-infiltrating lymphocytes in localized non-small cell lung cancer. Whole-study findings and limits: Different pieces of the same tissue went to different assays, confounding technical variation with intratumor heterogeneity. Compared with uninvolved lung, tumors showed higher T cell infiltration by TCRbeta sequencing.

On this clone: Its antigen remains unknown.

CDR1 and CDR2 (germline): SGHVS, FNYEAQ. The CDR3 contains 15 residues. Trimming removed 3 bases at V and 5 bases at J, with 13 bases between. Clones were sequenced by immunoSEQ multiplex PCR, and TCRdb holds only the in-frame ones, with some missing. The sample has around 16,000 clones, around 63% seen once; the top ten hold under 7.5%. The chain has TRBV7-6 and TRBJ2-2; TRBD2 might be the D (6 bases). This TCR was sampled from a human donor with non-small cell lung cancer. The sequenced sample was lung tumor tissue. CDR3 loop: CASSLRSRGTGELFF. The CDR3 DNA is TGTGCCAGCAGCTTGAGGTCCCGGGGGACCGGGGAGCTGTTTTTT.